The present T cell receptor (beta chain) was sequenced within a study of T-cell memory formation after mild COVID-19 (dated by TCRdb to the early 2020s). Background on the whole study: Most TCR sequence clusters were specific to one of the two donors. Longitudinal TCRalpha and TCRbeta repertoire sequencing tracked T-cell clones expanding and contracting after mild COVID-19 in a couple of donors. The cohort comprised two young, previously healthy adult volunteers, one female and one male.

Ficoll-Paque density gradient centrifugation was used to isolate PBMCs. The investigation overall reported the following: SARS-CoV-2 specificity was not confirmed for the second-wave clones peaking on day 37. Contracting CD4+ clones turned up mainly in the CM and EM memory subsets, whereas EMRA was where CD8+ clones were enriched. Some responding clones were found in pre-infection memory, which suggests that pre-existing cross-reactive memory T cells took part in the SARS-CoV-2 response. Clones contracting from day 15 to 85 had balanced CD4/CD8 phenotypes, while a second wave expanding from day 15 to 37 was biased towards CD4+. Only a couple of mild cases were covered by the study, and larger cohorts that include severe cases with pre-infection samples were considered necessary.

As a fraction of the sample, this clonotype is medium-sized (0.01 to 0.1%). What this receptor recognizes is not known. No base-level quality is on record; no much larger clone is a single base apart. TCRdb shows the sequencer as Illumina NovaSeq 6000. TCRalpha and TCRbeta cDNA libraries were built by 5'RACE with constant-segment primers, adding sample barcodes and unique molecular identifiers. RNA was extracted from every sample with Trizol reagent. The libraries were amplified in two PCR steps, and the second step added a second sample barcode and Illumina TruSeq adapters. Sequencing of libraries was performed on an Illumina NovaSeq with 2 x 150 bp paired-end reads. The source study handled its data this way. Reads were demultiplexed and collapsed into UMI-guided consensus sequences with migec v1.2.7. Using mixcr v2.1.11, the UMI consensuses were aligned to TRA and TRB V and J templates and assembled into clonotypes. A clonotype was counted as expanded or contracted only if both edgeR and NoisET called the change significant, with noise models trained on biological replicates. For edgeR calls, the cutoffs were a false discovery rate-adjusted p below 0.01 and a log2 fold-change threshold of 1. As an exploratory analysis of dynamics, max-normalized trajectories of the 1000 most abundant clonotypes were examined with PCA combined with hierarchical clustering. Each responding clone was given a CD4 or CD8 phenotype based on the CD4+ and CD8+ repertoires, which had been sequenced separately. TCRdb trimmed the raw reads at Q25, called clones with MiXCR and kept productive beta chains. CDR3 protein duplicates are merged, each entry listing the most common genes and DNA. These V and J calls rely on TCRdb rather than the paper's analysis. The sample yields fewer than 4,500 distinct CDR3 sequences; approximately 16% were counted once. In total, the top ten clones hold over 2% of the sample.

Sequences were obtained from PBMCs or a T cell subset sorted from them (not recorded which). This receptor was taken from an adult who had mild COVID-19 (a few samples of this study predate the infection). The sample titles of this study are shuffled in the database, so cell type and time point are left out.

This receptor carries the CDR3 CASRGDREPSPLHF. The nucleotides are TGTGCCAGCAGGGGGGACAGGGAACCTTCACCCCTCCACTTT. The chain joins TRBV6-2 or TRBV6-3 to TRBJ1-6, and TRBD1 aligns with 9 junction nucleotides. CDR1 MNHEY and CDR2 SVGEGT were looked up in the germline V gene. V is cut back by 6 bases and J by 9 bases, with 6 bases in the junction unmatched. Reading from cysteine to phenylalanine, the CDR3 counts 14 amino acids. Only CDR3 DNA remains: 42 bases, in frame from the first base.